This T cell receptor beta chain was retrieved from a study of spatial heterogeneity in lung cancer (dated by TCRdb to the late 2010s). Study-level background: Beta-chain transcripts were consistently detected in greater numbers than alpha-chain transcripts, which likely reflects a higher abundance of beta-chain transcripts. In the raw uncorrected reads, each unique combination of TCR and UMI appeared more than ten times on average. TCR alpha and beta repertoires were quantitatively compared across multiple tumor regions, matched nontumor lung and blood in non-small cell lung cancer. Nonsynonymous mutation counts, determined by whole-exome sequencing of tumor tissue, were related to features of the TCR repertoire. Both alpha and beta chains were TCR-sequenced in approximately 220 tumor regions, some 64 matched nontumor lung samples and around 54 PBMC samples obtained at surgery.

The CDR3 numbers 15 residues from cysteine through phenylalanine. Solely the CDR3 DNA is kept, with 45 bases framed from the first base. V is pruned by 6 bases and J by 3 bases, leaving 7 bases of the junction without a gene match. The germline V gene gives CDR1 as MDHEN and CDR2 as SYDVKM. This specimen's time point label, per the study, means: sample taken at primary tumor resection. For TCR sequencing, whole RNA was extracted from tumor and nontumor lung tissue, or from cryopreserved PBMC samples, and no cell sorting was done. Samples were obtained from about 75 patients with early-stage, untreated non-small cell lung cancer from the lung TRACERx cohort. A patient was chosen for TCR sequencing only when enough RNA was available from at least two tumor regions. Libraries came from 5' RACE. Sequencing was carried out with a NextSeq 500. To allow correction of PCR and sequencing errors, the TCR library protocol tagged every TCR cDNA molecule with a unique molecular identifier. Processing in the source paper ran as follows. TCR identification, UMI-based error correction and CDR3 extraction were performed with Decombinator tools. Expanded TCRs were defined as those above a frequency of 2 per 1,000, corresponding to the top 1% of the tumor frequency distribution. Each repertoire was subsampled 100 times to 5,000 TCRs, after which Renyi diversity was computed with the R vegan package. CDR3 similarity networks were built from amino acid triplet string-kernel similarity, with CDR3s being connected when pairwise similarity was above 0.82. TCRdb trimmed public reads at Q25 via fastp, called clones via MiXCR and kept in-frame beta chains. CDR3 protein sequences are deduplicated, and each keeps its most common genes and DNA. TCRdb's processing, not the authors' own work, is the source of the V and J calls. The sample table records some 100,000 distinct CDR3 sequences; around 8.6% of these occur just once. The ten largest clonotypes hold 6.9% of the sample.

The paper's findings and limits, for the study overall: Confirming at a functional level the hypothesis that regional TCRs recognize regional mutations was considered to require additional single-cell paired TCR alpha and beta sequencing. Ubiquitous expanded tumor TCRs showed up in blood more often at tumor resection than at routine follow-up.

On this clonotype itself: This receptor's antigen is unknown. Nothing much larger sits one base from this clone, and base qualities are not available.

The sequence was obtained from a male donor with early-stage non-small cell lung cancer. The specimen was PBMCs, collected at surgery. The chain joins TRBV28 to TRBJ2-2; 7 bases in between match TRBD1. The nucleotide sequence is TGTGCCAGCAGCCAGAGGGACAGATACACCGGGGAGCTGTTTTTT. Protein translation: CASSQRDRYTGELFF.